These 12 T cell receptor beta chains were sequenced from one sample in a study of T-cell memory formation after mild COVID-19. TCRdb redid the calling of the 5' RACE reads with MiXCR, one entry per CDR3 protein. The table records some 210,000 distinct CDR3 sequences, about a sixth of them present only once. Source material: PBMCs or a T cell subset sorted from them (not recorded which). The origin of the receptors is an adult woman who had mild COVID-19 (a few samples of this study predate the infection). Cell type and time point are not known.

This chain links TRBV29-1 with TRBJ1-2, with D uncertain. Trimming cost V 5 bases and J 6 bases, with 13 bases left between them. Germline V CDR1 and CDR2: SQVTM, ANQGSEA. This CDR3 region has 12 residues. The CDR3 DNA sequence: TGCAGCGTTTCGGAGATGGGGAATGGCTACACCTTC. This gives the protein CSVSEMGNGYTF.

This chain links TRBV6-6 with TRBJ1-5; possibly TRBD1 for D (5 bases). CDR1 is MNHNY, CDR2 SVGAGI, per germline (reference sequence). CDR3 size: 15 residues. V was pared by 2 bases and J by 0 bases, with 8 bases between. The CDR3 coding sequence is TGTGCCAGCAGTTACGGAGGGGATAGCAATCAGCCCCAGCATTTT. Translation: CASSYGGDSNQPQHF.

This sequence joins TRBV12-3 or TRBV12-4 and TRBJ2-7; no firm D call. V was clipped by 8 bases and J by 3 bases, with 11 bases between them. The CDR3 loop spans 12 amino acids. The CDR3 DNA sequence: TGTGCCAGCGGCCACTTCCTCTACGAGCAGTACTTC. It translates to CASGHFLYEQYF.

The table lists this clonotype with many counts. A clone one base away is much larger, so this may be a read error. The rearrangement joins TRBV2 to TRBJ2-5; D unclear. The germline V gene has CDR1 SNHLY and CDR2 FYNNEI. This CDR3 has 11 residues. The V end was cut by 6 bases, the J end by 3 bases, with 5 bases between. The CDR3 region has the DNA TGTGCCAGCAGCGTAGAAGAGACCCAGTACTTC. Its protein product is CASSVEETQYF.

This clonotype was detected only a few times. CDR3 sequence: CASSLAGRPNYGYTF. The CDR3 coding sequence is TGCGCCAGCAGCTTGGCCGGGCGTCCTAACTATGGCTACACCTTC. This chain connects TRBV5-1 to TRBJ1-2; D not certain. Germline-derived CDR1 and CDR2 are SGHRS and YFSETQ. CDR3 size: 15 residues. Between the trimmed V and J ends, which lost 0 bases and 0 bases, there was a span of 9 bases.

This clonotype was counted once. The J gene is TRBJ2-3, the V gene TRBV12-5; 13 bases line up with TRBD2. This CDR3 region has 18 residues. V shed 1 base and J 3 bases; nucleotides not matched to a gene: 7. Germline V CDR1 and CDR2: LGHNT, FRNRAP. CDR3 region: CASGLGLAGGLSTDTQYF. Here the CDR3 DNA reads TGTGCTAGTGGTTTGGGACTAGCGGGAGGCCTTTCTACAGATACGCAGTATTTT.

The J gene is TRBJ1-2, the V gene TRBV5-1, with 10 bases fitting TRBD1. This CDR3 region has 15 residues. The V segment lost 0 bases and the J segment 8 bases; nucleotides outside the gene matches: 7. Germline assignment: CDR1 SGHRS and CDR2 YFSETQ. CDR3 nucleotides: TGCGCCAGCAGCTTGGACGGACAGGGGGGCAGCGGCTACACCTTC. Its protein product is CASSLDGQGGSGYTF.

This clonotype has a handful of counts. CDR3 DNA sequence: TGTGCCAGCTCACCAACGAGGGGCACCTACCAAGAGACCCAGTACTTC. Residues: CASSPTRGTYQETQYF. The chain couples TRBV18 to TRBJ2-5; D is perhaps TRBD1 or TRBD2 (5 bases each). The germline gives CDR1 KGHSH, CDR2 LQKENI. V lost 2 bases and J lost 0, with 13 bases in between. The CDR3 is 16 residues long.

This clonotype was detected a few times. The chain is built from TRBV6-1 and TRBJ2-2, with 9 bases aligning to TRBD1. Germline V lookup: CDR1 MNHNS, CDR2 SASEGT. Trimming removed 8 bases from V and 6 bases from J; junction bases left unmatched: 7. The CDR3 totals 14 residues. This CDR3 is CASSGQGIAGELFF. The CDR3 DNA reads TGTGCCAGCTCCGGACAGGGGATTGCCGGGGAGCTGTTTTTT.

This chain uses TRBV12-3 or TRBV12-4 with TRBJ1-5; D gene uncertain. With 6 bases removed from V and 4 bases from J, the gap between germline ends came to 13 bases. This CDR3 has 14 amino acids. The CDR3 protein is CASRQEGTNQPQHF. Written as DNA, the CDR3 is TGTGCCAGCAGGCAGGAAGGAACTAATCAGCCCCAGCATTTT.

DNA of the CDR3: TGTGCCAGCAGTTACCCGGGACAGGGGGACCGCTCCTATAATTCACCCCTCCACTTT. Its translation: CASSYPGQGDRSYNSPLHF. The V and J genes are TRBV6-8 and TRBJ1-6, with 11 bases lining up with TRBD1. The V segment lost 2 bases and the J segment 0 bases; nucleotides outside the gene matches: 6. Germline CDR1 reads MNHGY; CDR2 reads SAAAGT. The CDR3 consists of 19 residues.

This sequence joins TRBV6-1 and TRBJ1-2; TRBD1 aligns across 7 bases. Germline values: CDR1 MNHNS, CDR2 SASEGT. Trimming took 7 bases from V and 0 from J; bases not matched to a gene: 5. This CDR3 region has 14 residues. This chain's CDR3 is CASIPTGTNYGYTF. In DNA form, the CDR3 reads TGTGCCAGCATTCCGACAGGGACTAACTATGGCTACACCTTC.